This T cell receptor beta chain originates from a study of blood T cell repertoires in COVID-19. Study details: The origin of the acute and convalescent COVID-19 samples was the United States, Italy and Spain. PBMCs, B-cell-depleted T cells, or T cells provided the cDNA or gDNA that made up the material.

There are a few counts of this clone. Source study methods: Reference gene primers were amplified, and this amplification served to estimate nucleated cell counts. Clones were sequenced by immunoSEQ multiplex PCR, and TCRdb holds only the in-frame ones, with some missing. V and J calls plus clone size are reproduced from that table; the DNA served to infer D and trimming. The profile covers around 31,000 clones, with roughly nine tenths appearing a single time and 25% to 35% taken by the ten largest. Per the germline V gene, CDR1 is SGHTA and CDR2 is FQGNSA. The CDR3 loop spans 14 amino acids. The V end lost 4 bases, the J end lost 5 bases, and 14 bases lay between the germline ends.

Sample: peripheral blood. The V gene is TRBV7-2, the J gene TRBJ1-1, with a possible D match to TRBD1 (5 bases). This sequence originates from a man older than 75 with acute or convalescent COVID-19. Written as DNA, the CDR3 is TGTGCCAGCAGCTGGCGGGGGTCCGGGACTGAAGCTTTCTTT. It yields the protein CASSWRGSGTEAFF.